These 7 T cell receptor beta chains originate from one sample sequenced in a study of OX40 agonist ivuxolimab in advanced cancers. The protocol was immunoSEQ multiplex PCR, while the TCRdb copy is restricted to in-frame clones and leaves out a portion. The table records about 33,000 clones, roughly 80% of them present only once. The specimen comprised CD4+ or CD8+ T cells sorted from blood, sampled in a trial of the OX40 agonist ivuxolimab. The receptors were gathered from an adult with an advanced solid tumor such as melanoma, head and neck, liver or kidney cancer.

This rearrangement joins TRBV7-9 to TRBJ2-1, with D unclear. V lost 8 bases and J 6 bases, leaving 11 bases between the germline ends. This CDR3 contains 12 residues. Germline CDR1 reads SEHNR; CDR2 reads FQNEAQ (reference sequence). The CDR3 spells CASQSESNEQFF. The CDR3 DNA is TGTGCCAGCCAGAGCGAGAGCAATGAGCAGTTCTTC.

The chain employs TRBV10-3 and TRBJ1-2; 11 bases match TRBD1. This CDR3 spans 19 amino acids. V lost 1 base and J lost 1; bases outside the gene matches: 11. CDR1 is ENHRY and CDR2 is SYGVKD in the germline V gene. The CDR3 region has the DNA TGTGCCATCAGTGAGTTACCGGGACAGGGGGACTTCCTTAACTATGGCTACACCTTC. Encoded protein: CAISELPGQGDFLNYGYTF.

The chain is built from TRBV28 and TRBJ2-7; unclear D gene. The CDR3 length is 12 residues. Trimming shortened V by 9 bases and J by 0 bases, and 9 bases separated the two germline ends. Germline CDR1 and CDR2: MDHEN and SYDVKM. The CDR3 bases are TGTGCCAGTTCAGGCATCTCCTACGAGCAGTACTTC. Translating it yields CASSGISYEQYF.

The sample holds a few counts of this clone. The CDR3 nucleotides read TGTGCCAGCAGCTTACGGGGTCACCAAGAGACCCAGTACTTC. This encodes CASSLRGHQETQYF. V usage is TRBV13 and J usage is TRBJ2-5, with D possibly matching TRBD2 (5 bases). The V gene's germline CDR1 is PRHDT and CDR2 FYEKMQ (reference sequence). Trimming cost V 2 bases and J 0 bases, with 7 bases left between them. The CDR3 loop spans 14 amino acids.

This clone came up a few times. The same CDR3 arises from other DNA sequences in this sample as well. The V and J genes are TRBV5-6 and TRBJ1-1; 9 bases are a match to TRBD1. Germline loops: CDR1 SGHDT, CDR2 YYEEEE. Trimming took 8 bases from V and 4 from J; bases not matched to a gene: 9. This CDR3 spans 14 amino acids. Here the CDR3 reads CASSVGTGSTEAFF. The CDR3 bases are TGTGCCAGTAGTGTGGGGACAGGGAGCACTGAAGCTTTCTTT.

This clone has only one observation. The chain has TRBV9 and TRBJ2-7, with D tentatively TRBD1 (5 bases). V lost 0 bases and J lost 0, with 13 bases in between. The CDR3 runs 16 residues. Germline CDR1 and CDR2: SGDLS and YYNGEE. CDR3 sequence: CASSVGDSSSSYEQYF. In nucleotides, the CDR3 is TGTGCCAGCAGCGTAGGAGACAGCTCGAGCTCCTACGAGCAGTACTTC.

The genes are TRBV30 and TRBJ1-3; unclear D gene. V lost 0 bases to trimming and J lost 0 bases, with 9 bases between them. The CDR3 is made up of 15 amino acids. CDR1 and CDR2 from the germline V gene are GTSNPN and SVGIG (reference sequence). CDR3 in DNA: TGTGCCTGGAGTGTAAGGCGAGGCTCTGGAAACACCATATATTTT. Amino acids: CAWSVRRGSGNTIYF. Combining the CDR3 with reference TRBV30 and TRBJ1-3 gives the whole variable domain SQTIHQWPATLVQPVGSPLSLECTVEGTSNPNLYWYRQAAGRGLQLLFYSVGIGQISSEVPQNLSASRPQDRQFILSSKKLLLSDSGFYLCAWSVRRGSGNTIYFGEGSWLTVV.